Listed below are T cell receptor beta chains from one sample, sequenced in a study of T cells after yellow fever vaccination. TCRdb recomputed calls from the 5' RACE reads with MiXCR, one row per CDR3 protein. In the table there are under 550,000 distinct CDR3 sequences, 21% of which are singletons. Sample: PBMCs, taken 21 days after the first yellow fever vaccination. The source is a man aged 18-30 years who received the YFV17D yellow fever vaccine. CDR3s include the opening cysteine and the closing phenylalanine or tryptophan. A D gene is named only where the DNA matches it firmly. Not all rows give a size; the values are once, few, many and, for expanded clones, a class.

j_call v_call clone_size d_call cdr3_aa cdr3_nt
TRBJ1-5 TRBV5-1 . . CASSLDHNQPQHF TGCGCCAGCAGCTTGGATCACAATCAGCCCCAGCATTTT
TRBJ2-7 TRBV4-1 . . CASSQVSQGLYEQYF TGCGCCAGCAGCCAAGTCTCGCAGGGACTTTACGAGCAGTACTTC
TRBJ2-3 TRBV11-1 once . CASSLWRGQDTQYF TGTGCCAGCAGCTTATGGCGGGGACAAGATACGCAGTATTTT
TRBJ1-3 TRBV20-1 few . CSASSVATSGNTIYF TGCAGTGCTTCCAGCGTGGCAACCTCTGGAAACACCATATATTTT
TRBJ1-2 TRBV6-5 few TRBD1 CASSYSSQGAGFGYTF TGTGCCAGCAGTTACTCCAGCCAGGGGGCAGGTTTTGGCTACACCTTC
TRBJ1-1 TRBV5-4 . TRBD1 CASSLASDRVSGTEAFF TGTGCCAGCAGCTTGGCCTCAGACAGGGTTTCGGGCACTGAAGCTTTCTTT
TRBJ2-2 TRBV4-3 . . CASSQATGTPGTGELFF TGCGCCAGCAGCCAAGCCACCGGGACCCCCGGGACCGGGGAGCTGTTTTTT
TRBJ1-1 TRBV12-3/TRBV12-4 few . CASSLGRSTEAFF TGTGCCAGCAGTTTAGGCAGGAGTACTGAAGCTTTCTTT
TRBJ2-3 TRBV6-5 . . CASTSNGRPTTDTQYF TGTGCCAGCACTTCCAACGGCCGTCCAACCACAGATACGCAGTATTTT
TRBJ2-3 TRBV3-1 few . CASSQGGGLTDTQYF TGTGCCAGCAGCCAAGGTGGGGGCCTCACAGATACGCAGTATTTT
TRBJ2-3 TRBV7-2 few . CASTELTRFLDTQYF TGTGCCAGCACCGAATTGACTAGGTTTCTAGATACGCAGTATTTT
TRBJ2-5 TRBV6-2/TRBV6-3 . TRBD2 CASSQTSAGGETQYF TGTGCCAGCAGCCAAACCTCTGCGGGGGGAGAGACCCAGTACTTC
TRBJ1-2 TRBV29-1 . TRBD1 CSVGQGADYGYTF TGCAGCGTGGGACAGGGGGCCGACTATGGCTACACCTTC
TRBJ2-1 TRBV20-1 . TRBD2 CSAPGRLAGGISYNEQFF TGCAGTGCTCCTGGGAGGCTAGCGGGGGGGATTTCCTACAATGAGCAGTTCTTC
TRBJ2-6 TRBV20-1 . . CSAKKGANVLTF TGCAGTGCTAAGAAGGGGGCCAACGTCCTGACTTTC
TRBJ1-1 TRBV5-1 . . CASSWSMGAGTEAFF TGCGCCAGCAGCTGGAGCATGGGGGCGGGCACTGAAGCTTTCTTT
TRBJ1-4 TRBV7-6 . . CASRRAGVNEKLFF TGTGCCAGCCGGCGAGCGGGAGTAAATGAAAAACTGTTTTTT
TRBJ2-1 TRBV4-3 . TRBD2 CASSLSLGAGGPNEQFF TGCGCCAGCAGCCTTTCCCTGGGGGCGGGGGGGCCCAATGAGCAGTTCTTC
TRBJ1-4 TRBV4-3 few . CASSQDRPRGEKLFF TGCGCCAGCAGCCAAGATAGGCCCCGCGGTGAAAAACTGTTTTTT
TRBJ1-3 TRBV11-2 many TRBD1 CASSRVGARTGTSGNTIYF TGTGCCAGCAGCCGAGTGGGGGCGAGGACAGGAACCTCTGGAAACACCATATATTTT
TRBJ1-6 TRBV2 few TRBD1 CASRDRDSPLHF TGTGCCAGCAGGGACAGGGATTCACCCCTCCACTTT
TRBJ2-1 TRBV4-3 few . CASSRRGAYEQFF TGCGCCAGCAGCCGTCGGGGGGCCTATGAGCAGTTCTTC
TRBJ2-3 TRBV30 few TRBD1 CAWSRDRITDTQYF TGTGCCTGGAGCCGGGACAGGATCACAGATACGCAGTATTTT
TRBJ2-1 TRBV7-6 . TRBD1 CASSLGWGRGLLGEQFF TGTGCCAGCAGCTTAGGATGGGGCAGGGGGTTACTAGGTGAGCAGTTCTTC
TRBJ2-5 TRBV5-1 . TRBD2 CASSWGGPAETQYF TGCGCCAGCAGCTGGGGGGGTCCAGCGGAGACCCAGTACTTC
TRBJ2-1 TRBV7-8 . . CASSLGLRLKSSYNEQFF TGTGCCAGCAGCTTAGGTCTGCGGTTGAAGAGCTCCTACAATGAGCAGTTCTTC
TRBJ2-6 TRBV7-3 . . CASTLVKGDSLSGANVLTF TGTGCCAGCACCCTTGTCAAGGGGGATTCGCTTTCTGGGGCCAACGTACTGACTTTC
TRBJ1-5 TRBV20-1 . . CSADKGIYQPQHF TGCAGTGCTGATAAAGGGATTTATCAGCCCCAGCATTTT
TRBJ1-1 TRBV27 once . CASSFTRQLLGTEAFF TGTGCCAGCAGTTTCACCCGACAGCTCTTGGGGACTGAAGCTTTCTTT
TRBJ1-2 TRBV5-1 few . CASSPTVLSNYGYTF TGCGCCAGCAGCCCGACAGTGCTATCAAACTATGGCTACACCTTC
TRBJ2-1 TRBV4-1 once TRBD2 CASSQVGGEAYNEQFF TGCGCCAGCAGCCAAGTGGGGGGGGAGGCCTACAATGAGCAGTTCTTC
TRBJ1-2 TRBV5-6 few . CASNRNYGSGYGYTF TGTGCCAGCAACCGTAACTACGGGAGTGGCTATGGCTACACCTTC
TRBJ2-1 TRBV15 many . CATSGDSSYNEQFF TGTGCCACCAGCGGGGACTCGTCCTACAATGAGCAGTTCTTC
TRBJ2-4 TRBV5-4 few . CASSFGPGKNIQYF TGTGCCAGCAGCTTTGGGCCTGGCAAAAACATTCAGTACTTC
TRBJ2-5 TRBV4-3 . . CASSQDWRGPMETQYF TGCGCCAGCAGCCAAGATTGGAGGGGCCCAATGGAGACCCAGTACTTC